This is a list of T cell receptor beta chains from one sample in a study of T cell responses to AZD1222 COVID-19 vaccine. Some clones are missing from TCRdb's copy, which holds only in-frame ones; the method was immunoSEQ multiplex PCR. The data show more than 150,000 clones, 90% to 95% seen once. The material sequenced was peripheral blood, taken 28 days after the second AZD1222 dose. The receptors were gathered from an adult who received the AZD1222 COVID-19 vaccine. Both conserved end residues are part of each CDR3. The D gene is left open where the match is weak. Rows give clone size only sometimes, using once, few, many, or a class for an expanded clone.

TRBV4-1,16,-,-,TRBJ2-3,CASSQWNRGFGDTQYF,TGCGCCAGCAGCCAGTGGAACCGGGGGTTTGGAGATACGCAGTATTTT
TRBV7-6,15,few,-,TRBJ1-1,CASSLAQGLNTEAFF,TGTGCCAGCAGCTTAGCCCAGGGGTTGAACACTGAAGCTTTCTTT
TRBV15,14,once,-,TRBJ1-1,CATSRGRSNTEAFF,TGTGCCACCAGCAGAGGTCGGTCGAACACTGAAGCTTTCTTT
TRBV4-3,16,-,-,TRBJ2-1,CASSQYRDGGYNEQFF,TGCGCCAGCAGCCAATACAGGGATGGAGGCTACAATGAGCAGTTCTTC
TRBV28,17,once,-,TRBJ1-5,CATRGGIPFNGGQPQHF,TGTGCCACCCGGGGGGGGATTCCCTTTAACGGCGGTCAGCCCCAGCATTTT
TRBV18,14,-,-,TRBJ1-2,CASSPTEIAYGYTF,TGTGCCAGCTCACCTACCGAGATCGCCTATGGCTACACCTTC
TRBV2,13,-,-,TRBJ1-4,CASSDRRAEKLFF,TGTGCCAGCAGTGATCGCAGGGCGGAAAAACTGTTTTTT
TRBV12-3/TRBV12-4,12,-,-,TRBJ1-2,CASSPRGYGYTF,TGTGCCAGCAGCCCCAGAGGGTATGGCTACACCTTC
TRBV18,13,once,-,TRBJ1-5,CASSRTALEPQHF,TGTGCCAGCTCCAGGACAGCCCTTGAGCCCCAGCATTTT
TRBV28,12,once,-,TRBJ1-6,CASSSTPSALHF,TGTGCCAGCAGTTCCACACCATCGGCCCTCCACTTT
TRBV4-1,14,-,-,TRBJ2-7,CASSQDGPSYEQYF,TGCGCCAGCAGCCAAGACGGACCCTCCTACGAGCAGTACTTC
TRBV27,10,-,-,TRBJ1-5,CASSFQPQHF,TGTGCCAGCAGTTTCCAGCCCCAGCATTTT
TRBV24-1,15,-,-,TRBJ2-6,CATNDWGTGANVLTF,TGTGCCACCAATGATTGGGGTACCGGGGCCAACGTCCTGACTTTC
TRBV28,17,-,-,TRBJ2-5,CASSLLMSPAGQETQYF,TGTGCCAGCAGTTTATTGATGAGTCCAGCGGGCCAAGAGACCCAGTACTTC
TRBV4-1,18,-,-,TRBJ2-7,CASSQARGRADTAREQYF,TGCGCCAGCAGCCAAGCTCGGGGTCGCGCAGATACAGCTAGGGAGCAGTACTTC